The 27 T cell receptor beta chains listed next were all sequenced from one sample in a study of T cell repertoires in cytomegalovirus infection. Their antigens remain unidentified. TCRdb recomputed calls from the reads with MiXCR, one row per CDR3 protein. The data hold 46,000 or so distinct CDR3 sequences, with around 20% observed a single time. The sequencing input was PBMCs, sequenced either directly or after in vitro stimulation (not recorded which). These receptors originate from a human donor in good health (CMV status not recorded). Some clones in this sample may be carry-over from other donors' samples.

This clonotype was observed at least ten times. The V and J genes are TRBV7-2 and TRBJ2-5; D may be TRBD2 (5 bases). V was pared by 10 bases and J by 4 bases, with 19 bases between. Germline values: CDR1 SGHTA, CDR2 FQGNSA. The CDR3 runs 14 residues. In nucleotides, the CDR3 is TGTGCCACGGCTCGGCGGGCCTTGGGAGAGACCCAGTACTTC. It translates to CATARRALGETQYF.

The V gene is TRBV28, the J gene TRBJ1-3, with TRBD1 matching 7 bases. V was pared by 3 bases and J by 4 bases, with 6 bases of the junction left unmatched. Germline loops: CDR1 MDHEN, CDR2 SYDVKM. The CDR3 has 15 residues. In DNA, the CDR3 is TGTGCCAGCAGTTTGCACGGGACAGCAGGAAACACCATATATTTT. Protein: CASSLHGTAGNTIYF.

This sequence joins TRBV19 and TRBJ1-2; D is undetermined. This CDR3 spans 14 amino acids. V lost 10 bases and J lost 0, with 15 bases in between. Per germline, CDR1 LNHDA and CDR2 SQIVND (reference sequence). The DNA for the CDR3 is TGTGCCACTGGATCCGTCATAACTAACTATGGCTACACCTTC. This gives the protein CATGSVITNYGYTF.

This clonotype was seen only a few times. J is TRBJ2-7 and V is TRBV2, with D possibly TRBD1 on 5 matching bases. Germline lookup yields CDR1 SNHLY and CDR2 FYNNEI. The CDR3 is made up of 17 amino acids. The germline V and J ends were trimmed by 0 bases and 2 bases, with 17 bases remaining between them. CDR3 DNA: TGTGCCAGCAGTGAAGCGCTTGTCAGGGAAGAACCCTACGAGCAGTACTTC. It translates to CASSEALVREEPYEQYF.

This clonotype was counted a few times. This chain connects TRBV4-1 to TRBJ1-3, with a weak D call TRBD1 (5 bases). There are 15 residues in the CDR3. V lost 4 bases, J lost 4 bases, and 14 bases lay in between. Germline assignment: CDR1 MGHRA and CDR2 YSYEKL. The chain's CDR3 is CASSPSPREGNTIYF. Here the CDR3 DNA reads TGCGCCAGCAGCCCCTCACCCAGGGAAGGAAACACCATATATTTT.

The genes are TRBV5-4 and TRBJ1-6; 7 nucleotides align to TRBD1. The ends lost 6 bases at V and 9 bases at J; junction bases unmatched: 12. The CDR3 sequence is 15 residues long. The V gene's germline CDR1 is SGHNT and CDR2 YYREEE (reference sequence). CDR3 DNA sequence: TGTGCCAGCATCCTATTCAGGGGGAGCATTTCACCCCTCCACTTT. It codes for CASILFRGSISPLHF.

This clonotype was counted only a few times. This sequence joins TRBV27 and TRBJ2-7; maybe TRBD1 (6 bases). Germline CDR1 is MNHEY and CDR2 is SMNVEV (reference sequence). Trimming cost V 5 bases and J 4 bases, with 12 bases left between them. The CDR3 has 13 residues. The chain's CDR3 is CASSLGASYEQYF. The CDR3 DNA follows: TGTGCCAGCAGTCTGGGGGCTAGTTACGAGCAGTACTTC.

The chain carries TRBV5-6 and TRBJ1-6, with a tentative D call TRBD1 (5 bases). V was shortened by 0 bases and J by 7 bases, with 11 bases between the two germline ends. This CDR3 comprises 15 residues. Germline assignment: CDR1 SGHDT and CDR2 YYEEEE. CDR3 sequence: CASSLGGTVNSPLHF. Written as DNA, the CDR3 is TGTGCCAGCAGCTTGGGGGGCACCGTAAATTCACCCCTCCACTTT.

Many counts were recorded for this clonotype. The CDR3 spells CASSAPGQGNYGYTF. The CDR3 DNA reads as TGTGCCAGCAGCGCCCCCGGACAGGGGAACTATGGCTACACCTTC. The chain is built from TRBV7-2 and TRBJ1-2, with 9 nucleotides matching TRBD1. V lost 5 bases to trimming and J lost 2 bases; unmatched junction nucleotides: 6. CDR3 length: 15 residues. Germline V gene lookup returns CDR1 SGHTA and CDR2 FQGNSA.

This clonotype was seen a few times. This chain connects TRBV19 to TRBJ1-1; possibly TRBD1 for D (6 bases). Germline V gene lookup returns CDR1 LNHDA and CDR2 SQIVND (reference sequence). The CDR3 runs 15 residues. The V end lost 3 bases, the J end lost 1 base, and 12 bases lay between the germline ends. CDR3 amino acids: CASSMIATGNTEAFF. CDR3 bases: TGTGCCAGTAGTATGATCGCGACAGGGAACACTGAAGCTTTCTTT. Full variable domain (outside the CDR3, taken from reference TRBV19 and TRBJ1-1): DGGITQSPKYLFRKEGQNVTLSCEQNLNHDAMYWYRQDPGQGLRLIYYSQIVNDFQKGDIAEGYSVSREKKESFPLTVTSAQKNPTAFYLCASSMIATGNTEAFFGQGTRLTVV.

The CDR3 is CASSLGSYNEQFF. CDR3 nucleotides: TGTGCCAGCTCCCTGGGCTCCTACAATGAGCAGTTCTTC. The chain joins TRBV18 to TRBJ2-1, with no clear D. Germline CDR1 and CDR2: KGHSH and LQKENI. V lost 6 bases to trimming and J lost 0 bases, with 6 bases between them. CDR3 length equals 13 residues.

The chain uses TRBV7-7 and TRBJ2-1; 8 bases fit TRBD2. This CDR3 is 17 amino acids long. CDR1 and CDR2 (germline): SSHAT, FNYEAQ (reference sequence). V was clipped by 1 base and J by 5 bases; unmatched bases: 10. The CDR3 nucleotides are TGTGCCAGCAGCTTAGGGGGGGCGGGAGGCCTCCACAATGAGCAGTTCTTC. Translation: CASSLGGAGGLHNEQFF.

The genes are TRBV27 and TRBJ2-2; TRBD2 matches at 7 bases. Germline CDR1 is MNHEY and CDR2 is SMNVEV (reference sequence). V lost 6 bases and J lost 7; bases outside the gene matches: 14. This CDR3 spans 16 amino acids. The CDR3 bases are TGTGCCAGCAGCCGCGGAGTGGGAGGGCCTATCGGGGAGCTGTTTTTT. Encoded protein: CASSRGVGGPIGELFF.

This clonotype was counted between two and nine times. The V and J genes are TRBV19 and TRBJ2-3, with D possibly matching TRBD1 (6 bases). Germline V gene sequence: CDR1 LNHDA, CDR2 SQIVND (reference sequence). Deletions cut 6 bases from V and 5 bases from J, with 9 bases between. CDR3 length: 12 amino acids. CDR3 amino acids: CASSQGGDTQYF. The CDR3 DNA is TGTGCCAGTAGCCAAGGGGGAGATACGCAGTATTTT.

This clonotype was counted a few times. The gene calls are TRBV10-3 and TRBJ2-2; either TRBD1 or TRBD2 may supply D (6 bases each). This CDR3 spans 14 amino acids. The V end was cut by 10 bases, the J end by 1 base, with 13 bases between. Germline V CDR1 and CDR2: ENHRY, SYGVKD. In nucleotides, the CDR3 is TGTGCCACCCGGGGGCAGGGGAACACCGGGGAGCTGTTTTTT. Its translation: CATRGQGNTGELFF.

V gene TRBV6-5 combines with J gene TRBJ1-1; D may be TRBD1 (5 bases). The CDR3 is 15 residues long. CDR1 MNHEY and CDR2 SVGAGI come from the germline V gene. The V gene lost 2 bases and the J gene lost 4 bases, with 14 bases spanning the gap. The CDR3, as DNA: TGTGCCAGCAGTTACGGGGCCTTCGGGGGCACTGAAGCTTTCTTT. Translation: CASSYGAFGGTEAFF.

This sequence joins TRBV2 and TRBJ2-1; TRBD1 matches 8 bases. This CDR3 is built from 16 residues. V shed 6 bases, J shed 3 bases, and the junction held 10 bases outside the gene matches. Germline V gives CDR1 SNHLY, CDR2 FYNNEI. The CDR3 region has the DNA TGTGCCAGCAGCCTGGACAGGGACCAAGGCTACAATGAGCAGTTCTTC. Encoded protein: CASSLDRDQGYNEQFF.

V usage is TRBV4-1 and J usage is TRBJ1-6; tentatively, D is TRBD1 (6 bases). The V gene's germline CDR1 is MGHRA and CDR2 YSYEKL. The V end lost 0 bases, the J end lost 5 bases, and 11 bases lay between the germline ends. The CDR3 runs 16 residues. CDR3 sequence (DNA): TGCGCCAGCAGCCAAGACGGGGGGCAGGATAATTCACCCCTCCACTTT. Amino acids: CASSQDGGQDNSPLHF.

The CDR3 region is CASSAGLDSYEQYF. The DNA of the CDR3 is TGTGCCAGCAGCGCGGGACTAGACTCCTACGAGCAGTACTTC. This chain uses TRBV7-8 with TRBJ2-7; 8 bases fit TRBD2. This CDR3 is built from 14 residues. CDR1 is SGHVS, CDR2 FQNEAQ, per germline. The V and J ends lost 5 bases and 0 bases, in that order; junction bases with no gene match: 3.

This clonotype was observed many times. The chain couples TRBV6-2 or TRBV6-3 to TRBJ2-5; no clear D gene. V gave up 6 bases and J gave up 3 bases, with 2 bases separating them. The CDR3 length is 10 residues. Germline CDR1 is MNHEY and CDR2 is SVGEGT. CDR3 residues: CASRKETQYF. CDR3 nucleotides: TGTGCCAGCAGAAAAGAGACCCAGTACTTC.

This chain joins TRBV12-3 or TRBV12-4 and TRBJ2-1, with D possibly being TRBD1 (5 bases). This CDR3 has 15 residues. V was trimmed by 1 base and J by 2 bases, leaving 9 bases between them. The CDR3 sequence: CASSLGQNTYNEQFF. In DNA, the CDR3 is TGTGCCAGCAGTTTAGGACAGAACACCTACAATGAGCAGTTCTTC.

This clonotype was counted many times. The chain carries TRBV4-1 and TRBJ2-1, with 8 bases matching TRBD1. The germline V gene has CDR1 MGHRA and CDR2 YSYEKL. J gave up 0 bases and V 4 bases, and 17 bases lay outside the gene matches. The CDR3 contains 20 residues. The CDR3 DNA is TGCGCCAGCAGCCTCCAAGACAGGGGAGACTGGCGCACCTCCTACAATGAGCAGTTCTTC. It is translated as CASSLQDRGDWRTSYNEQFF.

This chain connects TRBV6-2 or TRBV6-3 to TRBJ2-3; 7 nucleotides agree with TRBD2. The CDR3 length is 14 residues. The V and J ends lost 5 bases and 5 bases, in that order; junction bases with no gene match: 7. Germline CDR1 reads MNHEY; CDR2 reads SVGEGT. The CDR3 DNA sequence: TGTGCCAGCAGTCTGACTAGCCTGGGAGATACGCAGTATTTT. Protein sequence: CASSLTSLGDTQYF.

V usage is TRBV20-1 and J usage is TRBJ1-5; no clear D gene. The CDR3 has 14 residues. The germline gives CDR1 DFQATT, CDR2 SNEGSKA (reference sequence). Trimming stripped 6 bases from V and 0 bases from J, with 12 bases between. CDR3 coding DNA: TGCAGTGCCATCAGCCCCTCTAGCAATCAGCCCCAGCATTTT. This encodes CSAISPSSNQPQHF.

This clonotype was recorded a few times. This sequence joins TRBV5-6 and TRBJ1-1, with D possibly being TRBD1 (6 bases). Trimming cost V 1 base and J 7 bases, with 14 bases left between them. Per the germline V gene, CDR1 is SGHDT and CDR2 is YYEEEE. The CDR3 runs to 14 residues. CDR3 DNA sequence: TGTGCCAGCAGCTTGTCATCGGACAGAAGTGAAGCTTTCTTT. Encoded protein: CASSLSSDRSEAFF.

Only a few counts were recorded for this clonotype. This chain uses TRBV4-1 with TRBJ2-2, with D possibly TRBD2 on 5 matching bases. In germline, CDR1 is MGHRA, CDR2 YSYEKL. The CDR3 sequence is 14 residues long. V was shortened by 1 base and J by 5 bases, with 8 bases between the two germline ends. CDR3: CASSQVARTGELFF. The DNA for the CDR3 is TGCGCCAGCAGCCAAGTAGCGCGTACCGGGGAGCTGTTTTTT.

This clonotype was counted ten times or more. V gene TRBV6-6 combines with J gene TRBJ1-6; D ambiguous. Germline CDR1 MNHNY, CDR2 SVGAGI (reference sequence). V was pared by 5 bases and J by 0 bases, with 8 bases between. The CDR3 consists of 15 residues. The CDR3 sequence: CASSPGISYNSPLHF. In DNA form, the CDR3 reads TGTGCCAGCAGTCCGGGGATCTCCTATAATTCACCCCTCCACTTT.